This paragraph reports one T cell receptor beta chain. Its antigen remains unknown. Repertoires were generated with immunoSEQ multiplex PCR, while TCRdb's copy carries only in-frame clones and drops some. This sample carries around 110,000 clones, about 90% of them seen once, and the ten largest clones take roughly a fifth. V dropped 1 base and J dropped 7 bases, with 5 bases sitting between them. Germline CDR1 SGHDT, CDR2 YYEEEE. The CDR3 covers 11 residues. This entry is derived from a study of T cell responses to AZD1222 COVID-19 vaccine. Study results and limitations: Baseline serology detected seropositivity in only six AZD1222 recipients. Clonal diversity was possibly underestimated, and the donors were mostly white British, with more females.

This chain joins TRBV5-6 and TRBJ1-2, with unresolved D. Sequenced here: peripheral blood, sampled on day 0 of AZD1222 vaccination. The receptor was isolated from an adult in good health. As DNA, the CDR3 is TGTGCCAGCAGCTTGAGCGCTGGCTACACCTTC. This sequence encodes CASSLSAGYTF.